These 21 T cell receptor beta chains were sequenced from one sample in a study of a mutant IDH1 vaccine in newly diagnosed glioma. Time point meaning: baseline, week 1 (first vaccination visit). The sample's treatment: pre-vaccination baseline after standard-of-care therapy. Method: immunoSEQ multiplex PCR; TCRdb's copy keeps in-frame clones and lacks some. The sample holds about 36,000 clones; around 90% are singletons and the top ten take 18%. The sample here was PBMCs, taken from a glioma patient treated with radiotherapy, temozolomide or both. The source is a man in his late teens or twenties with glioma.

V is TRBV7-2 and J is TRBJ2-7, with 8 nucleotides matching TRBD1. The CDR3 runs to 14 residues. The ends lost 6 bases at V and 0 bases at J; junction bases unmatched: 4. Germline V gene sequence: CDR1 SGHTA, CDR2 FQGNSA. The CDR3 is CASSLDRVSYEQYF. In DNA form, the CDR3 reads TGTGCCAGCAGTTTGGACAGGGTCTCCTACGAGCAGTACTTC. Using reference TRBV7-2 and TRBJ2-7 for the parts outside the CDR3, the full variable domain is GAGVSQSPSNKVTEKGKDVELRCDPISGHTALYWYRQSLGQGLEFLIYFQGNSAPDKSGLPSDRFSAERTGGSVSTLTIQRTQQEDSAVYLCASSLDRVSYEQYFGPGTRLTVT.

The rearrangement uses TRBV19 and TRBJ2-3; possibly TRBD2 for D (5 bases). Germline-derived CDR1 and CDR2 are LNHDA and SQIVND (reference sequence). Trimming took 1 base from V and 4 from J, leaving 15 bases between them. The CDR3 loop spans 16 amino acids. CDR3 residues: CASSIGVGGQADTQYF. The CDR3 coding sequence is TGTGCCAGTAGTATAGGTGTAGGCGGGCAGGCAGATACGCAGTATTTT.

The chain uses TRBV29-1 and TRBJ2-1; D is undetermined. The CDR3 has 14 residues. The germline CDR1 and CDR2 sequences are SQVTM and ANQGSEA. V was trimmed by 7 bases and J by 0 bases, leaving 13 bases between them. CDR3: CSGKQRSSYNEQFF. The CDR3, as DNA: TGCAGCGGGAAACAGAGGAGCTCCTACAATGAGCAGTTCTTC.

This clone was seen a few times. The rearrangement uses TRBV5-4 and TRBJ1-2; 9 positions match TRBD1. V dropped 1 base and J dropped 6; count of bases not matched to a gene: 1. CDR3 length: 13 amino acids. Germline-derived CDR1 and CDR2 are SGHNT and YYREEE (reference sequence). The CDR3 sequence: CASSLTGGDGYTF. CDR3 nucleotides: TGTGCCAGCAGCTTGACAGGGGGCGATGGCTACACCTTC.

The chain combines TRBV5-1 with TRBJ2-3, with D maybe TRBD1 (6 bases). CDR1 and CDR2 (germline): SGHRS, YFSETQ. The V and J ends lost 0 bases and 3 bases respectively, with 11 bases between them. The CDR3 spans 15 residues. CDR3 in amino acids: CASSLEGHTTDTQYF. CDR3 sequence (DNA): TGCGCCAGCAGCTTGGAGGGACACACAACAGATACGCAGTATTTT.

Written as DNA, the CDR3 is TGTGCCAGCAGCTTCCAGGGAAACACCATATATTTT. Translating it yields CASSFQGNTIYF. This chain connects TRBV7-9 to TRBJ1-3; D is undetermined. The germline CDR1 and CDR2 sequences are SEHNR and FQNEAQ (reference sequence). The V end was cut by 3 bases, the J end by 4 bases, with 4 bases between. The CDR3 is made up of 12 amino acids. Combining the CDR3 with reference TRBV7-9 and TRBJ1-3 gives the whole variable domain DTGVSQNPRHKITKRGQNVTFRCDPISEHNRLYWYRQTLGQGPEFLTYFQNEAQLEKSRLLSDRFSAERPKGSFSTLEIQRTEQGDSAMYLCASSFQGNTIYFGEGSWLTVV.

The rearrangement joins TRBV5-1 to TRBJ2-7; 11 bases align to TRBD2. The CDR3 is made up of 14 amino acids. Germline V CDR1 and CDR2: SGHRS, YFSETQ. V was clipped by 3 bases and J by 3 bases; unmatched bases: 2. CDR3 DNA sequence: TGCGCCAGCAGCTCCGGGACTAGCGGCTACGAGCAGTACTTC. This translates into CASSSGTSGYEQYF.

The CDR3 loop is CASSPGAGNEQFF. For the CDR3, the DNA is TGTGCCAGCAGCCCCGGTGCGGGAAATGAGCAGTTCTTC. V usage is TRBV6-5 and J usage is TRBJ2-1, with D possibly being TRBD2 (6 bases). V lost 6 bases, J lost 7 bases, and 13 bases lay in between. This CDR3 has 13 residues. The germline gives CDR1 MNHEY, CDR2 SVGAGI.

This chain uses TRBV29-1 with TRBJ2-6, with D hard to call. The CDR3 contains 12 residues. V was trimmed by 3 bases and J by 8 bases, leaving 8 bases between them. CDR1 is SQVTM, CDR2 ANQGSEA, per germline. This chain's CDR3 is CSVEARSNVLTF. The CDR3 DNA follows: TGCAGCGTTGAGGCCCGCTCCAACGTCCTGACTTTC.

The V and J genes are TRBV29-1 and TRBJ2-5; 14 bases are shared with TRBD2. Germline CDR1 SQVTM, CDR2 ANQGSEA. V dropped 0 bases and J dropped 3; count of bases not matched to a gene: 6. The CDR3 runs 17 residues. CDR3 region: CSVEDPRLAGGKETQYF. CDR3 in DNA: TGCAGCGTTGAAGATCCCCGACTAGCGGGGGGGAAAGAGACCCAGTACTTC.

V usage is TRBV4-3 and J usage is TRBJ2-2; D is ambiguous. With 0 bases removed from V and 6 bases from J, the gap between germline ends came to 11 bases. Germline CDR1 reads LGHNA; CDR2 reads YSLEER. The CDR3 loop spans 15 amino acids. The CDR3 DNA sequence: TGCGCCAGCAGCCAAGATCGGTTGTCAGCCGGGGAGCTGTTTTTT. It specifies CASSQDRLSAGELFF.

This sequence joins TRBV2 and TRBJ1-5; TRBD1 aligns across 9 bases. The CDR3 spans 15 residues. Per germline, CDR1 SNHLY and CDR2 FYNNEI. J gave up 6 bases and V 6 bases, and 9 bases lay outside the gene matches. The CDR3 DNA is TGTGCCAGCAGAGAACAGGGGGCGCGAATTCAGCCCCAGCATTTT. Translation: CASREQGARIQPQHF.

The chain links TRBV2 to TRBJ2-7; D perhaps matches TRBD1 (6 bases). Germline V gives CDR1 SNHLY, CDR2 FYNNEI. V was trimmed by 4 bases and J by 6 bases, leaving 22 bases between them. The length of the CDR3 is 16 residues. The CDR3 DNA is TGTGCCAGCAGTGCCACAGGGTCCGGGTTGATCATCGAGCAGTACTTC. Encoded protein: CASSATGSGLIIEQYF.

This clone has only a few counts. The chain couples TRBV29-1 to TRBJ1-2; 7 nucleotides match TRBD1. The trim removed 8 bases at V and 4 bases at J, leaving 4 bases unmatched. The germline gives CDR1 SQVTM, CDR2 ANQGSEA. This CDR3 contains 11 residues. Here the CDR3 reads CSLGTAYGYTF. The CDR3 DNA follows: TGCAGCCTTGGGACAGCCTATGGCTACACCTTC.

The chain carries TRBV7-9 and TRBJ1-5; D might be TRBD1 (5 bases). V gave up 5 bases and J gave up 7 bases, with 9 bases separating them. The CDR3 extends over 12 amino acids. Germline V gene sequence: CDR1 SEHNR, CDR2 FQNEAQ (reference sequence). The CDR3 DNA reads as TGTGCCAGCAGCCGACAGCGGCAGCCCCAGCATTTT. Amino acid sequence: CASSRQRQPQHF.

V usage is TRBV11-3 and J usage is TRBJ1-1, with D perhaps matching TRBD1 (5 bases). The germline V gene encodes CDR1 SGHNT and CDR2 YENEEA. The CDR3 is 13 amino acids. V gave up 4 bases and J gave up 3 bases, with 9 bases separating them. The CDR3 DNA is TGTGCCAGCAGCTACGGAGGGGACACTGAAGCTTTCTTT. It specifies CASSYGGDTEAFF.

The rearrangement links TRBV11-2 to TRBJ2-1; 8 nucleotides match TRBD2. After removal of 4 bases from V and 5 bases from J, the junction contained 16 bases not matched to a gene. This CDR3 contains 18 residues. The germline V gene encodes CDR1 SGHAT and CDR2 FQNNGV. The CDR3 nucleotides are TGTGCCAGCAGCTCAGAGGACCCGCTAGCGGGCATCCACAATGAGCAGTTCTTC. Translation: CASSSEDPLAGIHNEQFF.

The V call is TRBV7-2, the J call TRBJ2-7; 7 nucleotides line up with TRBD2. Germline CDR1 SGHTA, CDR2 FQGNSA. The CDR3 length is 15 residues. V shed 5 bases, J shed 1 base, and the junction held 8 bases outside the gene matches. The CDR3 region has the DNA TGTGCCAGCAGCCCCCAGGCGGGAGAATCCTACGAGCAGTACTTC. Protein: CASSPQAGESYEQYF.

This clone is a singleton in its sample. The CDR3 DNA sequence: TGTGCCATCAGTTCGGGACTCTATGGCTACACCTTC. It is translated as CAISSGLYGYTF. The J gene is TRBJ1-2, the V gene TRBV10-3; D may be TRBD1 (5 bases). CDR3 length: 12 residues. The germline gives CDR1 ENHRY, CDR2 SYGVKD. V lost 5 bases and J 4 bases, leaving 8 bases between the germline ends.

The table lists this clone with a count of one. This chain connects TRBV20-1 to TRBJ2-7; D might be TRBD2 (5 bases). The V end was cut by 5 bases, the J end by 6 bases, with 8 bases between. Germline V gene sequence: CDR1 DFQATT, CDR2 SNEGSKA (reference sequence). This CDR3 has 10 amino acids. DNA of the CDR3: TGCAGTGCTTGGAGGAGCGAGCAGTACTTC. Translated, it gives CSAWRSEQYF.

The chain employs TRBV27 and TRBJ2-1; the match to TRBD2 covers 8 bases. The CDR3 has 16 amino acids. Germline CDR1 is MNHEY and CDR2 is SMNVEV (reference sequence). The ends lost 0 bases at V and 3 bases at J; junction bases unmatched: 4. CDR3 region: CASSLSIAGLYNEQFF. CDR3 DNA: TGTGCCAGCAGTTTATCGATAGCGGGACTCTACAATGAGCAGTTCTTC.